What follows are 6 T cell receptor beta chains derived from one specimen sequenced in a study of post-analysis software for immune sequencing data. Included in the TCR beta cDNA libraries were unique molecular identifiers. One entry per CDR3 protein results from TCRdb running MiXCR on the PCR reads. The repertoire includes around 700,000 distinct CDR3 sequences, 59% of them detected once, and over 9% sits in the top ten. Study-level findings and limits: Relative to controls, patients had 4 or 5 TRBV segments at higher frequency, with TRBV5-6, TRBV5-1 and TRBV20-1 among these.

Their specific antigens are unknown. The specimen sequenced was blood. These receptors were collected from a girl aged 2-10 years with multiple sclerosis.

The gene calls are TRBV7-7 and TRBJ2-1, with a weak D call TRBD1 (5 bases). The V end lost 0 bases, the J end lost 4 bases, and 10 bases lay between the germline ends. CDR3 size: 15 residues. The germline V gene encodes CDR1 SSHAT and CDR2 FNYEAQ (reference sequence). This CDR3 is CASSLAQGGYNEQFF. The CDR3 DNA sequence: TGTGCCAGCAGCTTAGCGCAGGGTGGGTACAATGAGCAGTTCTTC.

This clonotype was seen more than once but under ten times. The chain joins TRBV20-1 to TRBJ2-5, with D perhaps matching TRBD2 (5 bases). V lost 3 bases and J 2 bases, leaving 10 bases between the germline ends. The CDR3 loop spans 13 amino acids. Germline CDR1 is DFQATT and CDR2 is SNEGSKA (reference sequence). In nucleotides, the CDR3 is TGCAGTGCTAGGTTGTCGGGGCAAGAGACCCAGTACTTC. It yields the protein CSARLSGQETQYF.

J is TRBJ2-1 and V is TRBV5-1; 7 bases match TRBD2. Germline trimming cut 4 bases from V and 2 bases from J; bases unmatched to any gene: 12. Germline CDR1 SGHRS, CDR2 YFSETQ. This CDR3 is 17 amino acids long. CDR3 nucleotides: TGCGCCAGCAGCCGTCCGGACCGGGAGGCGCCCTACAATGAGCAGTTCTTC. Translated: CASSRPDREAPYNEQFF.

Written as DNA, the CDR3 is TGCGCCAGCAGCTTGGCCAATAGCGACGGAGATACGCAGTATTTT. Translating gives CASSLANSDGDTQYF. The chain joins TRBV5-1 to TRBJ2-3, with D possibly being TRBD2 (5 bases). This CDR3 is built from 15 residues. The V end was cut by 0 bases, the J end by 5 bases, with 13 bases between. Germline CDR1 and CDR2: SGHRS and YFSETQ.

The chain joins TRBV29-1 to TRBJ2-5; the match to TRBD1 covers 7 bases. In germline, CDR1 is SQVTM, CDR2 ANQGSEA. CDR3 length: 14 amino acids. The V and J ends lost 1 base and 2 bases, in that order; junction bases with no gene match: 4. The CDR3 loop reads CSVEGLRGQETQYF. CDR3 in DNA: TGCAGCGTTGAAGGTCTCAGGGGGCAAGAGACCCAGTACTTC.

The chain recombines TRBV3-1 with TRBJ2-5; 8 bases line up with TRBD2. The CDR3 is 15 amino acids. The V gene's germline CDR1 is LGHDT and CDR2 YNNKEL (reference sequence). With V trimmed by 4 bases and J by 4 bases, 8 bases remained unmatched. CDR3 in DNA: TGTGCCAGCAGCCGGCAAGCGGGAGCGGGAGAGACCCAGTACTTC. Translated, it gives CASSRQAGAGETQYF.